These 20 T cell receptor beta chains were sequenced from one sample in a study of shared clonotypes between healthy human individuals. The data were produced by immunoSEQ multiplex PCR, yet TCRdb's version contains in-frame clones alone and is incomplete. Counted here are roughly 500,000 clones, about 96% occurring once; the ten biggest clones make up around 0.067%. Sequenced sample: naive CD4+ T cells sorted from blood. Subset here: CD45RA+ positively selected. The receptors originated from a woman between 25 and 40 years old in good health.

The chain is built from TRBV6-1 and TRBJ2-7, with 7 bases identical to TRBD1. The V and J ends lost 6 bases and 5 bases, in that order; junction bases with no gene match: 7. Germline CDR1 and CDR2: MNHNS and SASEGT. The CDR3 loop spans 13 amino acids. CDR3 coding DNA: TGTGCCAGCAGCCCCGACAGGGACAACGAGCAGTACTTC. This translates into CASSPDRDNEQYF.

This clone occurred once. This rearrangement joins TRBV30 to TRBJ1-5; 8 bases are a match to TRBD1. J gave up 1 base and V 1 base, and 0 bases lay outside the gene matches. This CDR3 contains 14 residues. Germline values: CDR1 GTSNPN, CDR2 SVGIG (reference sequence). DNA of the CDR3: TGTGCCTGGAGTGGACAGGGGAGCAATCAGCCCCAGCATTTT. Translating it yields CAWSGQGSNQPQHF.

The chain has TRBV2 and TRBJ2-3, with 7 bases identical to TRBD2. In germline, CDR1 is SNHLY, CDR2 FYNNEI. The CDR3 sequence is 14 residues long. Unmatched junction bases numbered 6, after V lost 5 bases and J lost 4 bases. The CDR3 region is CASSKTSSADTQYF. The CDR3 DNA is TGTGCCAGCAGTAAGACTAGCAGTGCAGATACGCAGTATTTT. The whole variable domain, remainder taken from reference TRBV2 and TRBJ2-3, is EPEVTQTPSHQVTQMGQEVILRCVPISNHLYFYWYRQILGQKVEFLVSFYNNEISEKSEIFDDQFSVERPDGSNFTLKIRSTKLEDSAMYFCASSKTSSADTQYFGPGTRLTVL.

The rearrangement joins TRBV28 to TRBJ2-3; 8 bases align to TRBD2. The CDR3 runs 17 residues. After removal of 1 base from V and 4 bases from J, the junction contained 10 bases not matched to a gene. Germline V gene sequence: CDR1 MDHEN, CDR2 SYDVKM. The CDR3 loop is CASSLYWVREDADTQYF. The CDR3 coding sequence is TGTGCCAGCAGTTTATATTGGGTGCGGGAGGACGCAGATACGCAGTATTTT.

The rearrangement joins TRBV10-1 to TRBJ2-1; tentatively, D is TRBD2 (6 bases). The germline V gene has CDR1 WNHNN and CDR2 SYGVQD (reference sequence). This CDR3 has 14 residues. The V and J ends lost 4 bases and 3 bases respectively, with 10 bases between them. CDR3 DNA sequence: TGCGCCAGCAGTGGAGAGACTAGCTACAATGAGCAGTTCTTC. Amino acids: CASSGETSYNEQFF.

This chain joins TRBV25-1 and TRBJ1-4; 12 nucleotides align to TRBD1. CDR3 length: 17 amino acids. Germline V gene data show CDR1 as MGHDK and CDR2 as SYGVNS. After removal of 4 bases from V and 6 bases from J, the junction contained 9 bases not matched to a gene. CDR3 bases: TGTGCCAGCAGTGCGGGACAGGGGGCCTGGGGGGATGAAAAACTGTTTTTT. Translation: CASSAGQGAWGDEKLFF.

V is TRBV19 and J is TRBJ1-2; 9 bases are shared with TRBD1. The CDR3 covers 14 residues. The germline CDR1 and CDR2 sequences are LNHDA and SQIVND (reference sequence). V was clipped by 6 bases and J by 2 bases; unmatched bases: 4. For the CDR3, the DNA is TGTGCCAGTAGGGGACAGGGAGCAAACTATGGCTACACCTTC. Protein sequence: CASRGQGANYGYTF.

This sequence joins TRBV5-1 and TRBJ1-4; TRBD1 matches 10 bases. The germline CDR1 and CDR2 sequences are SGHRS and YFSETQ. With V trimmed by 4 bases and J by 9 bases, 9 bases remained unmatched. CDR3 length: 15 amino acids. For the CDR3, the DNA is TGCGCCAGCAGCACCGGGACAGGGGCTCTAAAAAAACTGTTTTTT. This codes for CASSTGTGALKKLFF.

The chain uses TRBV11-1 and TRBJ2-3; 14 bases line up with TRBD2. The CDR3 has 17 amino acids. Germline CDR1 reads SGHAT; CDR2 reads FQDESV (reference sequence). The ends lost 1 base at V and 4 bases at J; junction bases unmatched: 4. In DNA, the CDR3 is TGTGCCAGCAGCTTAGTTGGGACTAGCGGGAGTGCAGATACGCAGTATTTT. Its translation is CASSLVGTSGSADTQYF.

This chain joins TRBV2 and TRBJ2-1; D gene unclear. V lost 2 bases, J lost 0 bases, and 5 bases lay in between. The length of the CDR3 is 14 residues. The germline gives CDR1 SNHLY, CDR2 FYNNEI. The CDR3 sequence: CASSELHSYNEQFF. The CDR3 DNA is TGTGCCAGCAGTGAATTACACTCCTACAATGAGCAGTTCTTC.

The chain couples TRBV6-1 to TRBJ1-2, with 7 nucleotides matching TRBD1. Trimming removed 10 bases from V and 4 bases from J; junction bases left unmatched: 9. The CDR3 spans 13 residues. Germline assignment: CDR1 MNHNS and CDR2 SASEGT. CDR3 sequence (DNA): TGTGCCACCCTGGGGGACAGCCTCTATGGCTACACCTTC. Translation gives CATLGDSLYGYTF.

The V call is TRBV5-4, the J call TRBJ2-1; 10 nucleotides align to TRBD2. The CDR3 runs 16 residues. The J segment lost 6 bases and the V segment lost 2 bases, leaving 8 bases of the junction unmatched. Germline lookup yields CDR1 SGHNT and CDR2 YYREEE (reference sequence). DNA for the CDR3: TGTGCCAGCAGCTTAGGGTCTAGCGGGAGCGGCAATGAGCAGTTCTTC. It translates to CASSLGSSGSGNEQFF.

This clone was seen only once. The CDR3 protein is CATGGYEQYF. CDR3 coding DNA: TGTGCTACAGGGGGGTACGAGCAGTACTTC. This sequence joins TRBV2 and TRBJ2-7; 8 bases are a match to TRBD1. Per germline, CDR1 SNHLY and CDR2 FYNNEI. The CDR3 extends over 10 amino acids.

V and J are TRBV5-6 and TRBJ2-7, with unresolved D. This CDR3 comprises 12 residues. Germline-derived CDR1 and CDR2 are SGHDT and YYEEEE. The V and J ends lost 4 bases and 0 bases respectively, with 5 bases between them. DNA for the CDR3: TGTGCCAGCAGCCAGAGCTCCTACGAGCAGTACTTC. Translating gives CASSQSSYEQYF.

The J gene is TRBJ1-5, the V gene TRBV6-1, with TRBD1 identical over 8 bases. V lost 3 bases and J lost 4; bases outside the gene matches: 8. The CDR3 spans 16 residues. Germline V gene lookup returns CDR1 MNHNS and CDR2 SASEGT. The CDR3 DNA is TGTGCCAGCAGTGATAGACAGGGGTTTGGAAATCAGCCCCAGCATTTT. It encodes CASSDRQGFGNQPQHF.

The chain recombines TRBV4-2 with TRBJ2-3, with 13 positions matching TRBD2. With 4 bases clipped from V and 0 bases from J, the junction kept 10 bases outside the gene matches. Looked up from germline, CDR1 is LGHNA and CDR2 is YNFKEQ. The CDR3 sequence is 19 residues long. CDR3 DNA sequence: TGTGCCAGCAGCCCACTAGCGGGAGGGGGGGCTCTTAGCACAGATACGCAGTATTTT. Translation: CASSPLAGGGALSTDTQYF.

V and J are TRBV7-9 and TRBJ2-1, with no clear D. Germline V gene lookup returns CDR1 SEHNR and CDR2 FQNEAQ (reference sequence). The CDR3 is made up of 17 amino acids. With 0 bases removed from V and 0 bases from J, the gap between germline ends came to 12 bases. The CDR3 coding sequence is TGTGCCAGCAGCTTAGCCGGAACAGTACTCTCCTACAATGAGCAGTTCTTC. This gives the protein CASSLAGTVLSYNEQFF.

The chain employs TRBV5-1 and TRBJ2-1, with 15 bases matching TRBD2. V lost 3 bases, J lost 5 bases, and 12 bases stayed unmatched. The length of the CDR3 is 19 residues. Germline assignment: CDR1 SGHRS and CDR2 YFSETQ. The CDR3 region has the DNA TGCGCCAGCAGCTCAGCGCCGGGACTAGCGGGGGGACAAAACAATGAGCAGTTCTTC. It yields the protein CASSSAPGLAGGQNNEQFF.

This rearrangement joins TRBV28 to TRBJ1-2; no reliable D call. Germline V gene data show CDR1 as MDHEN and CDR2 as SYDVKM. This CDR3 is 14 amino acids long. V lost 4 bases, J lost 9 bases, and 18 bases lay in between. CDR3 protein: CASSSPGLPECYTF. Here the CDR3 DNA reads TGTGCCAGCAGTTCTCCCGGTCTCCCGGAGTGCTACACCTTC.

The chain couples TRBV10-3 to TRBJ2-7; the D gene is possibly TRBD1 (6 bases). There are 13 residues in the CDR3. The germline V and J ends were trimmed by 6 bases and 0 bases, with 9 bases remaining between them. Germline CDR1 is ENHRY and CDR2 is SYGVKD. As DNA, the CDR3 is TGTGCCATCAGATTGGACAGCTCCTACGAGCAGTACTTC. Residues: CAIRLDSSYEQYF.